The 24 T cell receptor beta chains in this list originate from one sample, sequenced in a study of blood T cell repertoires in COVID-19. Profiled with immunoSEQ multiplex PCR; TCRdb holds only in-frame clones, not every one. This table has fewer than 250,000 clones, just under 85% appearing once. Sample: peripheral blood. Receptor source: a woman in her 70s with active or convalescent COVID-19.

The rearrangement links TRBV7-2 to TRBJ2-5, with TRBD2 matching over 7 bases. Germline V lookup: CDR1 SGHTA, CDR2 FQGNSA. The CDR3 consists of 16 residues. V lost 1 base to trimming and J lost 4 bases; unmatched junction nucleotides: 9. CDR3 bases: TGTGCCAGCAGCTTAGACAGCGGGGTGGGGGGAGAGACCCAGTACTTC. Translation gives CASSLDSGVGGETQYF. The full variable domain, rest sourced from reference TRBV7-2 and TRBJ2-5, is GAGVSQSPSNKVTEKGKDVELRCDPISGHTALYWYRQSLGQGLEFLIYFQGNSAPDKSGLPSDRFSAERTGGSVSTLTIQRTQQEDSAVYLCASSLDSGVGGETQYFGPGTRLLVL.

The chain joins TRBV28 to TRBJ1-1; 9 bases match TRBD1. The germline gives CDR1 MDHEN, CDR2 SYDVKM. V lost 5 bases, J lost 8 bases, and 9 bases stayed unmatched. This CDR3 has 14 amino acids. CDR3 loop: CASSVPTGGKEAFF. CDR3 coding DNA: TGTGCCAGCAGTGTCCCGACAGGGGGTAAAGAAGCTTTCTTT.

The chain combines TRBV9 with TRBJ2-7, with a weak D call TRBD2 (5 bases). V lost 7 bases and J lost 0, with 17 bases in between. CDR1 is SGDLS, CDR2 YYNGEE, per germline. The CDR3 extends over 15 amino acids. CDR3 nucleotide sequence: TGTGCCAGCTCTTCGTTTGGGAGTCCCTCCTACGAGCAGTACTTC. This codes for CASSSFGSPSYEQYF.

The J gene is TRBJ2-3, the V gene TRBV19, with D uncertain. CDR1 is LNHDA, CDR2 SQIVND, per germline (reference sequence). This CDR3 region has 13 residues. Trimming left V 4 bases short and J 8 bases short, with 13 bases between. Written as DNA, the CDR3 is TGTGCCAGTAGTAGCGGCTCCCCGAGTACGCAGTATTTT. Amino acid sequence: CASSSGSPSTQYF.

The rearrangement uses TRBV28 and TRBJ1-1; D unresolved. This CDR3 spans 14 amino acids. CDR1 MDHEN and CDR2 SYDVKM come from the germline V gene. The V end lost 6 bases, the J end lost 3 bases, and 14 bases lay between the germline ends. The CDR3 sequence: CASRLSHRDTEAFF. CDR3 DNA: TGTGCCAGCAGACTGTCCCATAGAGACACTGAAGCTTTCTTT.

The rearrangement uses TRBV9 and TRBJ2-2; TRBD2 might be the D (5 bases). V dropped 3 bases and J dropped 6 bases, with 12 bases sitting between them. The germline V gene has CDR1 SGDLS and CDR2 YYNGEE. There are 14 residues in the CDR3. CDR3 in amino acids: CASSALLAAGELFF. The CDR3 region has the DNA TGTGCCAGCAGCGCCCTCCTAGCAGCCGGGGAGCTGTTTTTT.

The chain uses TRBV19 and TRBJ2-7, with a tentative D call TRBD1 (5 bases). V lost 3 bases to trimming and J lost 4 bases, with 19 bases between them. The V gene's germline CDR1 is LNHDA and CDR2 SQIVND (reference sequence). The CDR3 is 16 residues long. The CDR3 protein is CASSIGGFPGRYEQYF. CDR3 nucleotide sequence: TGTGCCAGTAGTATTGGTGGATTTCCAGGGCGATACGAGCAGTACTTC.

This chain links TRBV28 with TRBJ2-3; TRBD2 might be the D (7 bases). CDR3 size: 16 residues. V lost 6 bases and J lost 3, with 19 bases in between. CDR1 and CDR2 from the germline V gene are MDHEN and SYDVKM. The CDR3 bases are TGTGCCAGCAGAATTGGGGGGGCCCAAGGGACAGATACGCAGTATTTT. Protein product: CASRIGGAQGTDTQYF.

The V gene is TRBV3-1 (or the pseudogene TRBV3-2), the J gene TRBJ2-5; 10 nucleotides match TRBD1. Germline V gives CDR1 LGHDT, CDR2 YNNKEL (reference sequence). J gave up 4 bases and V 6 bases, and 5 bases lay outside the gene matches. The CDR3 has 14 amino acids. DNA of the CDR3: TGTGCCAGCAGTCCCTGGACAGGGGGAGAGACCCAGTACTTC. This encodes CASSPWTGGETQYF.

The chain couples TRBV19 to TRBJ1-1; weak D call: TRBD1 (6 bases). Trimming removed 2 bases at V and 0 bases at J, with 13 bases between. CDR3 length equals 16 residues. Germline CDR1 and CDR2: LNHDA and SQIVND (reference sequence). CDR3 protein: CASSIRGGRLNTEAFF. CDR3 DNA sequence: TGTGCCAGTAGTATAAGAGGGGGACGGCTGAACACTGAAGCTTTCTTT.

The CDR3 protein is CASSLQQGSYNEQFF. The CDR3 region has the DNA TGTGCCAGCAGCCTCCAACAGGGTTCCTACAATGAGCAGTTCTTC. The rearrangement uses TRBV11-3 and TRBJ2-1; tentatively, D is TRBD1 (6 bases). V dropped 5 bases and J dropped 1 base, with 12 bases sitting between them. CDR3 length: 15 residues. Per the germline V gene, CDR1 is SGHNT and CDR2 is YENEEA.

This clone was seen a single time. The rearrangement uses TRBV15 and TRBJ2-7; D perhaps matches TRBD1 (6 bases). The V and J ends lost 4 bases and 0 bases respectively, with 10 bases between them. This CDR3 comprises 14 residues. CDR1 and CDR2 (germline): LNHNV, YYDKDF (reference sequence). CDR3: CATSIGQTSYEQYF. CDR3 DNA: TGTGCCACCAGCATCGGACAGACCTCCTACGAGCAGTACTTC.

V is TRBV4-1 and J is TRBJ2-2; tentative D call: TRBD2 (5 bases). With 1 base removed from V and 4 bases from J, the gap between germline ends came to 10 bases. CDR1 and CDR2 (germline): MGHRA, YSYEKL. The CDR3 runs 15 residues. The CDR3 nucleotides are TGCGCCAGCAGCCAAGTCCGGGATAGCACCGGGGAGCTGTTTTTT. Its protein is CASSQVRDSTGELFF.

The chain has TRBV4-1 and TRBJ2-7; 14 nucleotides line up with TRBD2. This CDR3 contains 15 residues. Germline CDR1 is MGHRA and CDR2 is YSYEKL. Germline trimming cut 3 bases from V and 3 bases from J; bases unmatched to any gene: 1. The CDR3 sequence: CASSQGLAGVYEQYF. CDR3 DNA sequence: TGCGCCAGCAGCCAGGGACTAGCGGGAGTCTACGAGCAGTACTTC.

This clone occurred many times. The chain uses TRBV2 and TRBJ2-7; possible D gene TRBD2, 6 bases. This CDR3 is 11 amino acids long. V was clipped by 8 bases and J by 3 bases, with 8 bases between them. Germline-derived CDR1 and CDR2 are SNHLY and FYNNEI. The CDR3 region is CASGRGYEQYF. The DNA for the CDR3 is TGTGCCAGCGGGCGGGGCTACGAGCAGTACTTC.

This clone came up a few times. The rearrangement links TRBV25-1 to TRBJ1-1; D gene unclear. This CDR3 contains 10 residues. The V gene lost 10 bases and the J gene lost 7 bases, with 10 bases spanning the gap. The V gene's germline CDR1 is MGHDK and CDR2 SYGVNS. Here the CDR3 reads CATSVGEAFF. CDR3 in DNA: TGTGCCACGTCTGTCGGTGAAGCTTTCTTT.

The rearrangement links TRBV7-3 to TRBJ1-1, with TRBD1 identical over 10 bases. CDR1 is SGHTA, CDR2 FQGTGA, per germline. The CDR3 extends over 17 amino acids. With V trimmed by 1 base and J by 1 base, 6 bases remained unmatched. The CDR3 is CASSLMGWDRGNTEAFF. The CDR3 coding sequence is TGTGCCAGCAGCTTAATGGGGTGGGACAGGGGGAACACTGAAGCTTTCTTT.

The CDR3 DNA reads TGTGCCAGCAGCCAAGGCGGCGACCCAAGAAATGAGCAGTTCTTC. This encodes CASSQGGDPRNEQFF. This chain uses TRBV3-1 (or the pseudogene TRBV3-2) with TRBJ2-1; D call uncertain. The CDR3 sequence is 15 residues long. Germline CDR1 reads LGHDT; CDR2 reads YNNKEL (reference sequence). Trimming shortened V by 1 base and J by 7 bases, and 14 bases separated the two germline ends.

The CDR3 spells CASSSPPVGELFF. CDR3 bases: TGCGCCAGCAGCTCCCCCCCGGTCGGGGAGCTGTTTTTT. The V gene is TRBV5-1, the J gene TRBJ2-2; D gene unclear. V shed 3 bases and J shed 7 bases, with 10 bases lying between them. Germline-derived CDR1 and CDR2 are SGHRS and YFSETQ. This CDR3 has 13 residues.

The rearrangement uses TRBV19 and TRBJ2-3, with 10 bases lining up with TRBD1. Germline V CDR1 and CDR2: LNHDA, SQIVND (reference sequence). J gave up 2 bases and V 4 bases, and 12 bases lay outside the gene matches. The CDR3 is made up of 18 amino acids. CDR3 protein: CASSTPRQTGGNTDTQYF. CDR3 bases: TGTGCCAGTAGTACACCGCGCCAGACAGGGGGCAACACAGATACGCAGTATTTT. The full variable domain, its missing parts supplied by reference TRBV19 and TRBJ2-3, is DGGITQSPKYLFRKEGQNVTLSCEQNLNHDAMYWYRQDPGQGLRLIYYSQIVNDFQKGDIAEGYSVSREKKESFPLTVTSAQKNPTAFYLCASSTPRQTGGNTDTQYFGPGTRLTVL.

The chain employs TRBV19 and TRBJ2-1, with 9 nucleotides matching TRBD2. There are 16 residues in the CDR3. Per the germline V gene, CDR1 is LNHDA and CDR2 is SQIVND (reference sequence). V dropped 3 bases and J dropped 6; count of bases not matched to a gene: 9. This CDR3 reads CASSILGGRALNEQFF. CDR3 nucleotides: TGTGCCAGTAGTATCTTGGGCGGGAGGGCCCTCAATGAGCAGTTCTTC.

The chain carries TRBV29-1 and TRBJ1-5, with 11 bases aligning to TRBD1. V gave up 7 bases and J gave up 3 bases; unmatched junction bases: 2. Germline V lookup: CDR1 SQVTM, CDR2 ANQGSEA. The CDR3 loop spans 13 amino acids. CDR3 residues: CSGGQGVNQPQHF. CDR3 nucleotides: TGCAGCGGGGGACAGGGGGTCAATCAGCCCCAGCATTTT.

The chain carries TRBV6-1 and TRBJ2-2; possibly TRBD1 for D (5 bases). The CDR3 is 14 residues long. Germline assignment: CDR1 MNHNS and CDR2 SASEGT. The ends were cut back, 2 bases at V and 1 base at J, with 5 bases in the middle. The CDR3 region has the DNA TGTGCCAGCAGTGAAAGGGGGAACACCGGGGAGCTGTTTTTT. Translated: CASSERGNTGELFF.

The chain carries TRBV6-5 and TRBJ2-3; 7 bases match TRBD1. The CDR3 is 15 residues long. Trimming at V came to 7 bases and at J to 6 bases, leaving 13 bases not matched to a gene. Germline V CDR1 and CDR2: MNHEY, SVGAGI. CDR3 nucleotide sequence: TGTGCCAGCACCGAGGACAGGCGACCGAGGGATACGCAGTATTTT. This encodes CASTEDRRPRDTQYF.